This TCR beta chain was captured in a study of T cell responses to AZD1222 COVID-19 vaccine. Regarding the study as a whole: Spike-specific TCRs gained breadth and depth after people received two AZD1222 doses. Nearly half of unique spike-specific TCRs reportedly avoided B.1.351 and B.1.1.7 mutated regions. Scientists sampled the repertoires only once the peak T cell response had passed. Just a handful of AZD1222 recipients were seropositive at baseline.

Deletions cut 6 bases from V and 1 base from J, with 13 bases between. Germline-derived CDR1 and CDR2 are SGHRS and YFSETQ. The CDR3 is 14 amino acids. Concerning this clone itself: Its antigen is undetermined.

Repertoires were generated with immunoSEQ multiplex PCR, while TCRdb's copy carries only in-frame clones and drops some. This sample has more than 95,000 clones; about 88% occur once, and the top ten carry 25% to 30%. This TCR came from an adult in good health. The V gene is TRBV5-1, the J gene TRBJ1-1; D gene ambiguous. Sequenced here: peripheral blood, sampled on day 0 of AZD1222 vaccination. CDR3 coding DNA: TGCGCCAGCACCCTCGACGGCTGGAACACTGAAGCTTTCTTT. Its protein is CASTLDGWNTEAFF.